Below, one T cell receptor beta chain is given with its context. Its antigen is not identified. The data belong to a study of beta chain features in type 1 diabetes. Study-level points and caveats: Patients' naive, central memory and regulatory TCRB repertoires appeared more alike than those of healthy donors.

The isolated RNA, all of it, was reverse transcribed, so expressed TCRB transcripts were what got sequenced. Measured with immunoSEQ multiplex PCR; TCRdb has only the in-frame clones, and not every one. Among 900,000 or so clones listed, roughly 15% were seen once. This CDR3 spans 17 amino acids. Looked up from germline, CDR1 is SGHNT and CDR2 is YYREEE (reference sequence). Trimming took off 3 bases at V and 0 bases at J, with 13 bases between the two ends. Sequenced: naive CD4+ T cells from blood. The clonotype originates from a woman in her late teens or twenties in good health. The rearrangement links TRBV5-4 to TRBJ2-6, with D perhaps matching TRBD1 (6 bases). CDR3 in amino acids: CASSSSRGSSGANVLTF. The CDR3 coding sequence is TGTGCCAGCAGCTCCTCCAGGGGAAGCTCTGGGGCCAACGTCCTGACTTTC.